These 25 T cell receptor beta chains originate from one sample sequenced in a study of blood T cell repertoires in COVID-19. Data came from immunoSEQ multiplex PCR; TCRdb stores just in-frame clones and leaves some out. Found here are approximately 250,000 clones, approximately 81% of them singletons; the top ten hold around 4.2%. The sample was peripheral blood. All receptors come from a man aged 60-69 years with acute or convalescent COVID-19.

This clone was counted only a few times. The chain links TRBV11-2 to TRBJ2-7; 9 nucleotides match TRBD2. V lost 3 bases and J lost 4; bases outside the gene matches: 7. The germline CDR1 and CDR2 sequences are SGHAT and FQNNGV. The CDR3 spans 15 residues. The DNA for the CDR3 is TGTGCCAGCAGCTTGGTAGCGGGAGCAGCTTACGAGCAGTACTTC. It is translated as CASSLVAGAAYEQYF.

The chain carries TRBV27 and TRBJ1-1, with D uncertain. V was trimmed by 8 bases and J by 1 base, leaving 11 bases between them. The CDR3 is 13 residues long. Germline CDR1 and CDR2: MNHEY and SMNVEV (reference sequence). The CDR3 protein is CASRVAENTEAFF. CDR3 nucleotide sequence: TGTGCCAGCCGGGTGGCAGAGAACACTGAAGCTTTCTTT.

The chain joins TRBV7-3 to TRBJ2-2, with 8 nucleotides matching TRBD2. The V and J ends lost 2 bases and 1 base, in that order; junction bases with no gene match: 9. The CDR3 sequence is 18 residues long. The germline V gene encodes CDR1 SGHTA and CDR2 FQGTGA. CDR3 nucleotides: TGTGCCAGCAGCTTATCCGGCGGGGGGCCAAGGAACACCGGGGAGCTGTTTTTT. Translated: CASSLSGGGPRNTGELFF.

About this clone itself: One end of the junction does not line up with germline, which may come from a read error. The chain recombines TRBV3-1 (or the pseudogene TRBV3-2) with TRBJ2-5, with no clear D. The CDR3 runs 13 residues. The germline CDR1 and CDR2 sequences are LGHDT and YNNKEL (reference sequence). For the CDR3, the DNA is TGTGCCAGCAGCCAAGATCCCCAAGCGACCCAGTACTTC. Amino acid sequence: CASSQDPQATQYF.

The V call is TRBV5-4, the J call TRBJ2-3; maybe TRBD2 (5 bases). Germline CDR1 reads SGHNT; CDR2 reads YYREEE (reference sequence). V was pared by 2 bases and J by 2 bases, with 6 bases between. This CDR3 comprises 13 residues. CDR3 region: CASSFDYTDTQYF. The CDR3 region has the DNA TGTGCCAGCAGCTTCGACTACACAGATACGCAGTATTTT.

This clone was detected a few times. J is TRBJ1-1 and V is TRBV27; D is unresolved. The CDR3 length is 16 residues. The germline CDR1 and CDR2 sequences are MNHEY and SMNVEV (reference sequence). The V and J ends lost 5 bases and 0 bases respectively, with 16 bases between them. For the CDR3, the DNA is TGTGCCAGCAGTCTTTTCCTAGGGAGGATGAACACTGAAGCTTTCTTT. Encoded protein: CASSLFLGRMNTEAFF.

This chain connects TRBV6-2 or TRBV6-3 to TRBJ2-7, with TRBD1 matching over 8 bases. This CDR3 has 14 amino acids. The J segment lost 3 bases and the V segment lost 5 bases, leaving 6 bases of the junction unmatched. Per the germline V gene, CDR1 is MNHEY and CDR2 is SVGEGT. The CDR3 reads CASSDRDRNYEQYF. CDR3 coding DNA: TGTGCCAGCAGTGACCGGGACAGGAACTACGAGCAGTACTTC.

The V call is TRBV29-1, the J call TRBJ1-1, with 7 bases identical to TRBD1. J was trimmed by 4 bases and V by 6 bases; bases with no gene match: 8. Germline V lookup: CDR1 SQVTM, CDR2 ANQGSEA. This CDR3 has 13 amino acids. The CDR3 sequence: CSVRPGQITEAFF. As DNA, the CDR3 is TGCAGCGTGCGACCGGGACAGATCACTGAAGCTTTCTTT.

The CDR3 region has the DNA TGCGCCAGCAGTGAGTCAGGGGGCCATACGCAGTATTTT. This codes for CASSESGGHTQYF. The chain is built from TRBV10-1 and TRBJ2-3; TRBD1 matches 7 bases. The J segment lost 7 bases and the V segment lost 0 bases, leaving 1 base of the junction unmatched. The CDR3 spans 13 residues. The germline V gene has CDR1 WNHNN and CDR2 SYGVQD (reference sequence).

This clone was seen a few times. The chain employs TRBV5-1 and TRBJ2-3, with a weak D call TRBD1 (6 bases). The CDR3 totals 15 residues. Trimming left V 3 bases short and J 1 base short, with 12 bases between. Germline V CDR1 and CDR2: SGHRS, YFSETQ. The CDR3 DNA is TGCGCCAGCAGCTCGCAGGGGACGGGCACAGATACGCAGTATTTT. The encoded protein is CASSSQGTGTDTQYF.

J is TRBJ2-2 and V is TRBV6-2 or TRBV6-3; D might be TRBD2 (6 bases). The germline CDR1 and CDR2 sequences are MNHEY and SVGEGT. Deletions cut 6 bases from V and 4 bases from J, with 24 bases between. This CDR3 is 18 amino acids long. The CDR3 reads CASSSLPRGGVGTGELFF. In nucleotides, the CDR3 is TGTGCCAGCAGCTCCCTACCTCGTGGAGGGGTCGGCACCGGGGAGCTGTTTTTT.

The DNA for the CDR3 is TGCGCCAGCAGTGAGAACCAGGGAACTGGCTACACCTTC. It is translated as CASSENQGTGYTF. The chain links TRBV10-1 to TRBJ1-2, with a weak D call TRBD1 (5 bases). The ends were cut back, 2 bases at V and 7 bases at J, with 11 bases in the middle. Germline V CDR1 and CDR2: WNHNN, SYGVQD (reference sequence). The CDR3 totals 13 residues.

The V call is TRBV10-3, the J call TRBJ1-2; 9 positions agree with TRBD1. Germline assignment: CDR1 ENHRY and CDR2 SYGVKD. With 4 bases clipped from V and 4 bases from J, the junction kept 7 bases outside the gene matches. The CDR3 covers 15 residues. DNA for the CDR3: TGTGCCATCAGTGCCTCGGACAGGGGAGGCTATGGCTACACCTTC. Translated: CAISASDRGGYGYTF.

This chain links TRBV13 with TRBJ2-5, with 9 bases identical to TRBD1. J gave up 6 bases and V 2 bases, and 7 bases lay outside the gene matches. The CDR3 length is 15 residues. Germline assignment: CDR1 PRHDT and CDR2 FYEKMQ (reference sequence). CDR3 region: CASSLSPGQGQTQYF. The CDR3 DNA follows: TGTGCCAGCAGCTTATCCCCGGGACAGGGACAGACCCAGTACTTC. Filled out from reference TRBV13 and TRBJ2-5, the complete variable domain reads AAGVIQSPRHLIKEKRETATLKCYPIPRHDTVYWYQQGPGQDPQFLISFYEKMQSDKGSIPDRFSAQQFSDYHSELNMSSLELGDSALYFCASSLSPGQGQTQYFGPGTRLLVL.

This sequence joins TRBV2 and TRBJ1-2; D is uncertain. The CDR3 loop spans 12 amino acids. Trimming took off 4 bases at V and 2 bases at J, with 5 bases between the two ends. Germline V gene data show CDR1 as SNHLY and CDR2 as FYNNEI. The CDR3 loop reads CASSARNYGYTF. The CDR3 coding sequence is TGTGCCAGCAGTGCGAGAAACTATGGCTACACCTTC.

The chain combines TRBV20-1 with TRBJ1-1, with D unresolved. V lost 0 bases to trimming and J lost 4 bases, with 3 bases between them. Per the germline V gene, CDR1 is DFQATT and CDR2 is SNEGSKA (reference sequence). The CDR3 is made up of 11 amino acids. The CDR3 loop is CSARDSTEAFF. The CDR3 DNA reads TGCAGTGCTAGAGACAGCACTGAAGCTTTCTTT.

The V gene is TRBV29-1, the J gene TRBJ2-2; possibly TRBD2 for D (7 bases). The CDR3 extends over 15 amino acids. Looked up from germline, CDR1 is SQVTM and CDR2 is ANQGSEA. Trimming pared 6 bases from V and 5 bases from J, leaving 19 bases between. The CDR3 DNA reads TGCAGCGTCCCCCGGGCAGGGAGGGGGACCGGGGAGCTGTTTTTT. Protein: CSVPRAGRGTGELFF.

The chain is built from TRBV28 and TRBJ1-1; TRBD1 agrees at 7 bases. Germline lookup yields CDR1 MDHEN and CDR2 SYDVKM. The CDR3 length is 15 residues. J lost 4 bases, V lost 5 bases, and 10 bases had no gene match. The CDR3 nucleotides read TGTGCCAGCAGTGGGGTGACAGGGTTGGGCACTGAAGCTTTCTTT. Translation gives CASSGVTGLGTEAFF.

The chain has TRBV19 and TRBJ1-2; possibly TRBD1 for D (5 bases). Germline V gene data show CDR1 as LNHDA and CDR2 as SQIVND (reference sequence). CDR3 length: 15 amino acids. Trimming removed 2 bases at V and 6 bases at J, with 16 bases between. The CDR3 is CASSIREGLGDGYTF. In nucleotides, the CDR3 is TGTGCCAGTAGTATACGGGAGGGGCTGGGTGATGGCTACACCTTC.

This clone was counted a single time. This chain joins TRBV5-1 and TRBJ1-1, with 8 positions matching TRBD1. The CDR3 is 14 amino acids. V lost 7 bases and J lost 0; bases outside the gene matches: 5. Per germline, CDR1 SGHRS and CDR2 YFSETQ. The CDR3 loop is CASQRTGMNTEAFF. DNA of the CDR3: TGCGCCAGCCAAAGGACAGGGATGAACACTGAAGCTTTCTTT.

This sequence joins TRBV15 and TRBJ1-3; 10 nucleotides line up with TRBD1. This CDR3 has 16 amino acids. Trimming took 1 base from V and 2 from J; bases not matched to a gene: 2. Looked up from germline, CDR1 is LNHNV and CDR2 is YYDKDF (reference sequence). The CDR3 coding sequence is TGTGCCACCAGCAGAGCAGGGACAGGGGCTGGAAACACCATATATTTT. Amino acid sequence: CATSRAGTGAGNTIYF. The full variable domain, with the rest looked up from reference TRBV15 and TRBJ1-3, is DAMVIQNPRYQVTQFGKPVTLSCSQTLNHNVMYWYQQKSSQAPKLLFHYYDKDFNNEADTPDNFQSRRPNTSFCFLDIRSPGLGDTAMYLCATSRAGTGAGNTIYFGEGSWLTVV.

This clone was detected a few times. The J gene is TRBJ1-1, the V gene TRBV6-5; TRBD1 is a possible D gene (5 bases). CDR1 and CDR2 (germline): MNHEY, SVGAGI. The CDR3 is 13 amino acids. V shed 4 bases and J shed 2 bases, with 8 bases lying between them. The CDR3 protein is CASSLGVNTEAFF. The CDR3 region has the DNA TGTGCCAGCAGTTTAGGGGTTAACACTGAAGCTTTCTTT.

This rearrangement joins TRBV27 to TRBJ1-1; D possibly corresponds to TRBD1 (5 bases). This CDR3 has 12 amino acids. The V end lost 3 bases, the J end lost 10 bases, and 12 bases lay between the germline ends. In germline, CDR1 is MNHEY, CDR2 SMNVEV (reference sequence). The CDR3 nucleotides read TGTGCCAGCAGTTTCGGAACAGGTCGAGCTTTCTTT. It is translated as CASSFGTGRAFF.

The CDR3 is CASSPPGQGYEQFF. The CDR3 DNA follows: TGTGCCAGCTCACCTCCGGGACAGGGCTATGAGCAGTTCTTC. The V and J genes are TRBV18 and TRBJ2-1, with TRBD1 matching 9 bases. Germline CDR1 KGHSH, CDR2 LQKENI. The CDR3 covers 14 residues. Trimming at V came to 3 bases and at J to 8 bases, leaving 5 bases not matched to a gene.

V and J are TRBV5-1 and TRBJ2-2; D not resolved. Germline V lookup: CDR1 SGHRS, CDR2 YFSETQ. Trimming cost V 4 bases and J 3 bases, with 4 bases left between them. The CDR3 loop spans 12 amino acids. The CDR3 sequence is CASSHYTGELFF. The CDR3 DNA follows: TGCGCCAGCAGCCATTACACCGGGGAGCTGTTTTTT.